The rows below give T cell receptor beta chains drawn from one sample of a study of T-cell memory formation after mild COVID-19. From the 5' RACE reads, TCRdb called clonotypes with MiXCR, one entry per CDR3 protein. The sample shows approximately 210,000 distinct CDR3 sequences, more than 9% of them seen only once. Source material: PBMCs or a T cell subset sorted from them (not recorded which). The source of these receptors is a man younger than 35 who had mild COVID-19 (a few samples of this study predate the infection). Cell type and time point are not known. The conserved cysteine and the conserved F or W are not part of the CDR3 here.

V gene,J gene,CDR3 protein
TRBV7-8,TRBJ2-3,ASSLWGTRGADTQY
TRBV5-1,TRBJ2-1,ASSPGQGVGYNEQF
TRBV7-9,TRBJ2-6,ASSHNPGAGANVLT
TRBV7-9,TRBJ1-4,ASSLGTGSEKLF
TRBV7-3,TRBJ2-1,ASSSPSGREQF
TRBV7-9,TRBJ1-1,ASSISKVTEAF
TRBV20-1,TRBJ2-2,SAKTGGHTGELF
TRBV12-3/TRBV12-4,TRBJ1-4,ASSFYEESEKLF
TRBV7-2,TRBJ1-2,ASSLGTGVQYGYT
TRBV5-1,TRBJ2-3,ASSLWRGVLSTDTQY
TRBV4-2,TRBJ1-1,ASSVEGGQNTEAF
TRBV5-1,TRBJ2-3,ASRVAGGQPDTQY
TRBV5-1,TRBJ2-2,ASSPRGGTNTGELF
TRBV10-1,TRBJ2-1,ASSGGFPYNEQF
TRBV6-1,TRBJ1-4,ASSKQGRNEKLF
TRBV7-2,TRBJ2-3,ASSLYGGSDTQY
TRBV28,TRBJ2-2,ASSPITRLARTGELF
TRBV6-5,TRBJ1-1,ASRGTDMNTEAF
TRBV20-1,TRBJ2-3,SARDGVASTDTQY
TRBV12-3/TRBV12-4,TRBJ1-5,ASRKDRDFQPQH
TRBV18,TRBJ1-1,ASSDTGANTEAF
TRBV7-2,TRBJ2-5,ASSPPGDPSTAQY
TRBV18,TRBJ2-3,ASSPTSGGAKADTQY
TRBV18,TRBJ1-2,ASSPMTENYGYT
TRBV18,TRBJ1-2,ASSPTLHYGYT
TRBV6-5,TRBJ2-7,ASSYEVASLYEQY
TRBV6-2/TRBV6-3,TRBJ1-4,ASSYPGQGNEKLF
TRBV19,TRBJ1-1,ASSNVGRGTEAF
TRBV5-1,TRBJ2-2,ASSTGGGELF
TRBV7-6,TRBJ2-5,ASSLATYGRGETQY
TRBV29-1,TRBJ2-5,SVDRGPDRVETQY
TRBV24-1,TRBJ2-2,ATGTSGGTGELF
TRBV10-3,TRBJ2-3,AISARTGETDTQY
TRBV15,TRBJ2-5,ATSSQETQY
TRBV18,TRBJ2-7,ASSTGTGFFEQY
TRBV6-2/TRBV6-3,TRBJ2-3,ASTRDSADTQY
TRBV6-6,TRBJ2-2,ASSYSKGGLAGELF
TRBV18,TRBJ2-4,ASSWDRGPNIQY
TRBV25-1,TRBJ1-3,ASSVGAVAGNTIY
TRBV5-1,TRBJ2-1,ASSSAGSGGNNEQF
TRBV4-2,TRBJ1-1,ASSQDGGENTEAF
TRBV12-3/TRBV12-4,TRBJ1-1,ASSPSGQGRTEAF
TRBV5-1,TRBJ2-7,ASRYRDGHYEQY